The 5 T cell receptor beta chains in this list originate from one sample, sequenced in a study of T cells in women clearing cervical HPV infection. TCRdb's copy holds only in-frame clones and misses some; the assay was immunoSEQ multiplex PCR. In all, the sample yields about 30,000 clones. Material for sequencing was blood buffy coat. These receptors all stem from a woman between 18 and 70 years old with a cervical HPV16 infection that either progressed to CIN3+ or cleared (not recorded which).

Turning to this clone: The CDR3 is cut off 3 residues early in the read; its end comes from the germline J gene. The V call is TRBV14, the J call TRBJ1-1; perhaps TRBD1 as D (5 bases). Germline V gene data show CDR1 as SGHDN and CDR2 as FVKESK. This CDR3 is 16 amino acids long. The V end lost 4 bases, the J end lost 0 bases, and 15 bases lay between the germline ends. This chain's CDR3 is CASSRVWGPLNTEAFF. CDR3 DNA, as far as it was read: TGTGCCAGCAGCCGCGTCTGGGGCCCCTTGAACACTGAA.

For this clone: Read data end 3 residues before the CDR3 end; the end is taken from the germline J gene. The genes are TRBV7-2 and TRBJ2-3; the match to TRBD2 covers 7 bases. Germline trimming cut 8 bases from V and 8 bases from J; bases unmatched to any gene: 16. CDR3 length: 15 residues. Germline loops: CDR1 SGHTA, CDR2 FQGNSA. CDR3 DNA (partial): TGTGCCAGCTATTACAGCAGCGGGGCAGCACTTACG. Protein product: CASYYSSGAALT. The entire CDR3 reads CASYYSSGAALTQYF.

Points on this clone: The sequence runs out 3 residues before the end of the CDR3; the remainder is reconstructed from the germline J gene. V and J are TRBV7-9 and TRBJ1-1; TRBD1 might be the D (6 bases). The CDR3 loop spans 14 amino acids. V lost 4 bases and J 2 bases, leaving 11 bases between the germline ends. Germline V gene data show CDR1 as SEHNR and CDR2 as FQNEAQ (reference sequence). The CDR3 sequence is CASSSGHLNTEAFF. The CDR3 DNA, read in part, is TGTGCCAGCAGCTCGGGACACCTAAACACTGAA.

In the case of this clone: The CDR3 end is not reached by the read, which stops 3 residues before it; the germline J gene fills it in. V usage is TRBV5-1 and J usage is TRBJ2-3, with 9 positions matching TRBD2. V lost 0 bases to trimming and J lost 3 bases; unmatched junction nucleotides: 14. This CDR3 spans 19 amino acids. The germline V gene encodes CDR1 SGHRS and CDR2 YFSETQ. CDR3 bases read: TGCGCCAGCAGCTTGGGAATAGCGGGGGCCCCTAGCGGAACAGATACG. Translating it yields CASSLGIAGAPSGTDT. The whole CDR3 sequence reads CASSLGIAGAPSGTDTQYF.

Comments on this clone: The read ends 3 residues before the CDR3 terminus; that terminus is restored from the germline J gene. The chain recombines TRBV4-2 with TRBJ2-5, with TRBD2 matching 8 bases. The ends lost 4 bases at V and 2 bases at J; junction bases unmatched: 3. The CDR3 sequence is 14 residues long. CDR1 LGHNA and CDR2 YNFKEQ come from the germline V gene. The CDR3 sequence: CASSPSGGQETQYF. Partial CDR3 DNA: TGTGCCAGCAGCCCTTCGGGGGGGCAAGAGACC.